A selection of T cell receptor beta chains follows, all from one sample in a study of shared clonotypes between healthy human individuals. The data were produced by immunoSEQ multiplex PCR, yet TCRdb's version contains in-frame clones alone and is incomplete. Among around 1.5 million clones, 98% were seen once, and the ten largest hold less than 0.55%. Sequenced material: naive CD4+ T cells sorted from blood. The receptors were sampled from a man aged 30 to 45 in good health. CDR3s include the opening cysteine and the closing phenylalanine or tryptophan. A D gene is named only where the DNA matches it firmly. Size is omitted from some rows. Given values are once, few, many or a class for expanded clones.

d_call	v_call	cdr3_length	j_call	clone_size	cdr3_nt	cdr3_aa
TRBD2	TRBV28	13	TRBJ2-7	few	TGTGCCAGCAGTTTAGGGGCGGGGGACGAGCAGTACTTC	CASSLGAGDEQYF
.	TRBV6-5	15	TRBJ2-7	.	TGTGCCAGCAGTCCCCGGCCTACACCTTCCTACGAGCAGTACTTC	CASSPRPTPSYEQYF
TRBD2	TRBV28	16	TRBJ2-1	.	TGTGCCAGCAGTGCGAGTAGCGGGAGACTTCACAATGAGCAGTTCTTC	CASSASSGRLHNEQFF
.	TRBV18	12	TRBJ2-1	.	TGTGCCAGCTCACCACTGAGGAATGAGCAGTTCTTC	CASSPLRNEQFF
.	TRBV29-1	11	TRBJ2-3	.	TGCAGCGTTGAGAGGCAGGGAACGCAGTATTTT	CSVERQGTQYF
TRBD2	TRBV10-3	13	TRBJ2-1	once	TGTGCCAGCGGGACTAGCGGGACTAATGAGCAGTTCTTC	CASGTSGTNEQFF
.	TRBV5-6	15	TRBJ1-2	.	TGTGCCAGCAGCTTGTCAGGAAGGGACTCCTATGGCTACACCTTC	CASSLSGRDSYGYTF
.	TRBV28	14	TRBJ1-4	.	TGTGCCAGCAGATCCGGGACACTTAATGAAAAACTGTTTTTT	CASRSGTLNEKLFF
.	TRBV7-2	15	TRBJ1-1	.	TGTGCCAGCAGCTTAGGGAGGGGTAGAAGCCTTGAAGCTTTCTTT	CASSLGRGRSLEAFF
TRBD2	TRBV5-6	15	TRBJ2-7	.	TGTGCCAGCAGTTTTTTTGGACTAGCTCCCGACGAGCAGTACTTC	CASSFFGLAPDEQYF
.	TRBV11-3	17	TRBJ2-1	.	TGTGCCAGCAGCTCAATTTCGGGCTTTAGCTCCTACAATGAGCAGTTCTTC	CASSSISGFSSYNEQFF
TRBD1	TRBV7-3	19	TRBJ1-4	once	TGTGCCAGCAGCTTGACGGGACAGGGGATTCTTGCAACTAATGAAAAACTGTTTTTT	CASSLTGQGILATNEKLFF
.	TRBV10-3	12	TRBJ2-7	.	TGTGCCATCAGCCACAGGGAGGCCGAGCAGTACTTC	CAISHREAEQYF
TRBD1	TRBV5-1	16	TRBJ1-1	.	TGCGCCAGCAGCTCCAACTACAGGGGGCTGGACACTGAAGCTTTCTTT	CASSSNYRGLDTEAFF
.	TRBV11-1	16	TRBJ2-2	.	TGTGCCAGCAGCTTACGCGGGACAGTCAACACCGGGGAGCTGTTTTTT	CASSLRGTVNTGELFF
TRBD2	TRBV5-4	14	TRBJ2-5	.	TGTGCCAGCAGCCTCACGGGGGGGCAAGAGACCCAGTACTTC	CASSLTGGQETQYF
.	TRBV6-6	12	TRBJ2-5	.	TGTGCCAGCAGTTACTCGAGGGAGACCCAGTACTTC	CASSYSRETQYF